A single sample gave rise to the 25 T cell receptor beta chains below, sequenced in a study of memory CD4+ T cells and cytomegalovirus serostatus (dated by TCRdb to 2018 to 2020). Receptors were amplified or captured by the immunoSEQ multiplex PCR assay. Drawn from immuneACCESS, this table holds only the in-frame rearrangements with V and J called that TCRdb kept. Clones are partly lost; checked studies trace under half to an unresolved V gene and leave the rest unexplained. The sample table records tens of thousands of clones; 76% of these occur just once. Roughly 5% of the sample lies in the top ten. Single viable CD3+CD4+CD8-CD45RO+ cells were sorted as memory CD4+ T cells on a FACSAria II. Specimen: memory CD4+ T cells from blood. The receptor source for this set is an adult in good health and CMV-seropositive.

V is TRBV6-1 and J is TRBJ1-2; D is unclear. The CDR3 loop spans 12 amino acids. CDR1 is MNHNS and CDR2 is SASEGT in the germline V gene. V was shortened by 8 bases and J by 6 bases, with 13 bases between the two germline ends. CDR3 in DNA: TGTGCCAGCCACCGGCCAGTTGATGGCTACACCTTC. It yields the protein CASHRPVDGYTF.

This sequence joins TRBV4-2 and TRBJ2-5; D unclear. In germline, CDR1 is LGHNA, CDR2 YNFKEQ. V was pared by 0 bases and J by 5 bases, with 13 bases between. CDR3 size: 15 residues. The CDR3 is CASSQDRQEGETQYF. DNA of the CDR3: TGTGCCAGCAGCCAAGATCGGCAGGAAGGGGAGACCCAGTACTTC.

This clone appeared a few times. The CDR3 here is CASSVTATYNEQFF. In DNA, the CDR3 is TGTGCCAGCAGCGTGACTGCCACCTACAATGAGCAGTTCTTC. This chain joins TRBV9 and TRBJ2-1; unclear D gene. Germline assignment: CDR1 SGDLS and CDR2 YYNGEE. The CDR3 contains 14 residues. V was pared by 2 bases and J by 2 bases, with 8 bases between.

J is TRBJ2-3 and V is TRBV19; no definite D call. V was clipped by 11 bases and J by 0 bases, with 12 bases between them. The CDR3 consists of 13 residues. Germline CDR1 is LNHDA and CDR2 is SQIVND (reference sequence). The DNA of the CDR3 is TGTGCCGTCGCCGGCGGTAGCACAGATACGCAGTATTTT. Its translation is CAVAGGSTDTQYF.

CDR3 in amino acids: CASSITSRYEQYF. CDR3 bases: TGTGCCAGCAGCATTACTTCCCGATACGAGCAGTACTTC. The rearrangement joins TRBV28 to TRBJ2-7; no firm D call. The CDR3 consists of 13 residues. V was shortened by 6 bases and J by 4 bases, with 13 bases between the two germline ends. The germline V gene has CDR1 MDHEN and CDR2 SYDVKM.

The CDR3 protein is CASSSSGRAPDTQYF. For the CDR3, the DNA is TGTGCCAGCAGTTCGAGCGGGAGGGCCCCAGATACGCAGTATTTT. J is TRBJ2-3 and V is TRBV28; 10 bases fit TRBD2. The germline V gene has CDR1 MDHEN and CDR2 SYDVKM. Trimming took 4 bases from V and 4 from J; bases not matched to a gene: 5. This CDR3 spans 15 amino acids.

This clone was picked up a small number of times. The chain carries TRBV7-2 and TRBJ2-2; D unclear. The V and J ends lost 1 base and 4 bases respectively, with 7 bases between them. Germline assignment: CDR1 SGHTA and CDR2 FQGNSA. This CDR3 is built from 14 residues. Here the CDR3 reads CASSLVLVTGELFF. DNA for the CDR3: TGTGCCAGCAGCTTAGTGTTGGTCACCGGGGAGCTGTTTTTT.

This chain links TRBV7-2 with TRBJ2-1, with no clear D. From germline, CDR1 is SGHTA and CDR2 FQGNSA. The CDR3 loop spans 12 amino acids. Trimming stripped 5 bases from V and 9 bases from J, with 11 bases between. In DNA, the CDR3 is TGTGCCAGCAGCCTTTTAGCAAGTGAGCAGTTCTTC. Protein sequence: CASSLLASEQFF.

V gene TRBV7-9 combines with J gene TRBJ2-3; D remains ambiguous. Germline CDR1 and CDR2: SEHNR and FQNEAQ (reference sequence). The germline V and J ends were trimmed by 2 bases and 3 bases, with 12 bases remaining between them. This CDR3 contains 15 residues. The CDR3 DNA reads as TGTGCCAGCAGCTTATTGGGCCGAGAGACAGATACGCAGTATTTT. It codes for CASSLLGRETDTQYF.

The chain combines TRBV7-9 with TRBJ1-2; the D gene is possibly TRBD1 (6 bases). V dropped 0 bases and J dropped 10 bases, with 15 bases sitting between them. This CDR3 contains 14 residues. CDR1 is SEHNR and CDR2 is FQNEAQ in the germline V gene (reference sequence). In nucleotides, the CDR3 is TGTGCCAGCAGCTTAGCCCTGGGGGCAATGCCCTACACCTTC. It encodes CASSLALGAMPYTF.

Turning to this clone: Other DNA sequences in the sample encode the same CDR3. The gene calls are TRBV28 and TRBJ2-3; possible D gene TRBD1, 5 bases. This CDR3 has 13 amino acids. CDR1 is MDHEN, CDR2 SYDVKM, per germline. Trimming left V 7 bases short and J 2 bases short, with 10 bases between. DNA for the CDR3: TGTGCCAGCACTCTAGGGGCCACAGATACGCAGTATTTT. It translates to CASTLGATDTQYF. The whole variable domain, remainder taken from reference TRBV28 and TRBJ2-3, is DVKVTQSSRYLVKRTGEKVFLECVQDMDHENMFWYRQDPGLGLRLIYFSYDVKMKEKGDIPEGYSVSREKKERFSLILESASTNQTSMYLCASTLGATDTQYFGPGTRLTVL.

The V and J genes are TRBV5-4 and TRBJ2-3; 8 bases are a match to TRBD2. The CDR3 contains 15 residues. Germline values: CDR1 SGHNT, CDR2 YYREEE (reference sequence). V was pared by 6 bases and J by 3 bases, with 9 bases of the junction left unmatched. The CDR3 DNA reads TGTGCCAGCACCATTAGCGGGGCCTTGACAGATACGCAGTATTTT. It specifies CASTISGALTDTQYF.

This clone was detected a few times. This chain links TRBV2 with TRBJ2-2; the match to TRBD2 covers 7 bases. The CDR3 spans 14 residues. The germline CDR1 and CDR2 sequences are SNHLY and FYNNEI. Germline trimming cut 4 bases from V and 6 bases from J; bases unmatched to any gene: 5. CDR3 amino acids: CASSVISGPGELFF. The CDR3 DNA reads TGTGCCAGCAGTGTTATTAGCGGGCCCGGGGAGCTGTTTTTT.

V is TRBV18 and J is TRBJ1-4, with a weak D call TRBD1 (5 bases). This CDR3 comprises 14 residues. V was cut by 3 bases and J by 5 bases, with 10 bases left in between. The germline CDR1 and CDR2 sequences are KGHSH and LQKENI. CDR3 coding DNA: TGTGCCAGCTCACCGACAGCCTTAAATGAAAAACTGTTTTTT. It yields the protein CASSPTALNEKLFF.

Here the CDR3 DNA reads TGTGCCAGCAGCCCGGCAGGCAGGGTCTATGGCTACACCTTC. This encodes CASSPAGRVYGYTF. The V call is TRBV11-2, the J call TRBJ1-2, with D perhaps TRBD1 (5 bases). Germline assignment: CDR1 SGHAT and CDR2 FQNNGV. The CDR3 has 14 residues. Trimming cost V 5 bases and J 4 bases, with 14 bases left between them. The full variable domain, with the rest looked up from reference TRBV11-2 and TRBJ1-2, is EAGVAQSPRYKIIEKRQSVAFWCNPISGHATLYWYQQILGQGPKLLIQFQNNGVVDDSQLPKDRFSAERLKGVDSTLKIQPAKLEDSAVYLCASSPAGRVYGYTFGSGTRLTVV.

The chain carries TRBV4-2 and TRBJ2-7; 9 nucleotides match TRBD1. The CDR3 is 14 amino acids. Germline V lookup: CDR1 LGHNA, CDR2 YNFKEQ. The V segment lost 2 bases and the J segment 3 bases; nucleotides outside the gene matches: 2. This CDR3 reads CASSQTTGGYEQYF. The CDR3 region has the DNA TGTGCCAGCAGCCAAACGACAGGGGGCTACGAGCAGTACTTC.

In its sample, this clone was seen once. The rearrangement links TRBV7-2 to TRBJ1-5; no firm D call. CDR3 length equals 14 residues. V shed 1 base and J shed 4 bases, with 8 bases lying between them. Per germline, CDR1 SGHTA and CDR2 FQGNSA. The DNA of the CDR3 is TGTGCCAGCAGCTTAGTCCTGTCAAATCAGCCCCAGCATTTT. This translates into CASSLVLSNQPQHF.

The gene calls are TRBV4-1 and TRBJ1-2; no clear D. Germline V gene lookup returns CDR1 MGHRA and CDR2 YSYEKL. The CDR3 consists of 15 residues. V was shortened by 2 bases and J by 7 bases, with 17 bases between the two germline ends. The CDR3 loop is CASSQPSTRTGGYTF. As DNA, the CDR3 is TGCGCCAGCAGCCAACCTTCGACCCGGACTGGTGGCTACACCTTC.

The V call is TRBV11-3, the J call TRBJ2-1, with 15 bases aligning to TRBD2. J was trimmed by 0 bases and V by 5 bases; bases with no gene match: 11. Germline V gene sequence: CDR1 SGHNT, CDR2 YENEEA. There are 20 residues in the CDR3. The CDR3 region has the DNA TGTGCCAGCAGCCGCGCGGGGACTAGCGGGGGGCCATCCTCCTACAATGAGCAGTTCTTC. Its protein product is CASSRAGTSGGPSSYNEQFF.

The chain links TRBV19 to TRBJ2-5; D perhaps matches TRBD2 (5 bases). The V gene lost 5 bases and the J gene lost 2 bases, with 12 bases spanning the gap. CDR3 length: 14 amino acids. Germline CDR1 reads LNHDA; CDR2 reads SQIVND (reference sequence). CDR3 DNA: TGTGCCAGTAGTCCGAGGACGGGACAAGAGACCCAGTACTTC. This translates into CASSPRTGQETQYF.

The chain has TRBV11-2 and TRBJ1-1, with TRBD1 identical over 9 bases. Trimming cost V 5 bases and J 2 bases; bases outside gene matches: 9. CDR1 SGHAT and CDR2 FQNNGV come from the germline V gene. This CDR3 is 16 amino acids long. In nucleotides, the CDR3 is TGTGCCAGCAGCCGTAGGGGACAGGGCATTAACACTGAAGCTTTCTTT. As protein: CASSRRGQGINTEAFF.

The V gene is TRBV4-3, the J gene TRBJ1-4; D remains unclear. The CDR3 extends over 15 amino acids. Trimming cost V 0 bases and J 2 bases, with 7 bases left between them. Germline V gives CDR1 LGHNA, CDR2 YSLEER. CDR3 in amino acids: CASSQDAGTNEKLFF. In DNA, the CDR3 is TGCGCCAGCAGCCAAGATGCGGGGACTAATGAAAAACTGTTTTTT.

V is TRBV30 and J is TRBJ2-1; D is possibly TRBD1 or TRBD2 (5 bases each). Germline CDR1 GTSNPN, CDR2 SVGIG (reference sequence). There are 14 residues in the CDR3. V lost 7 bases, J lost 0 bases, and 13 bases lay in between. The CDR3 DNA follows: TGTGCCTCGTACGGGGACGGCTCCTACAATGAGCAGTTCTTC. This translates into CASYGDGSYNEQFF.

The chain employs TRBV28 and TRBJ2-3; perhaps TRBD2 as D (6 bases). This CDR3 has 16 amino acids. Germline V gives CDR1 MDHEN, CDR2 SYDVKM. The ends were cut back, 4 bases at V and 2 bases at J, with 16 bases in the middle. CDR3 sequence (DNA): TGTGCCAGCAGTTCCACGGGACTTGAATTCACAGATACGCAGTATTTT. Translation gives CASSSTGLEFTDTQYF.

The rearrangement uses TRBV13 and TRBJ1-1, with D perhaps matching TRBD1 (5 bases). V was pared by 2 bases and J by 7 bases, with 11 bases between. Germline lookup yields CDR1 PRHDT and CDR2 FYEKMQ (reference sequence). This CDR3 spans 13 amino acids. The CDR3 DNA reads as TGTGCCAGCAGCTTAAACCCCCAGGGTGAAGCTTTCTTT. Translation: CASSLNPQGEAFF.